What follows are 12 T cell receptor beta chains derived from one specimen sequenced in a study of post-analysis software for immune sequencing data. The antigens for these receptors are not known. Study-level results: In patients, TRBV5-6, TRBV5-1 and TRBV20-1 belonged to five TRBV segments found more frequently than in controls.

Included in the TCR beta cDNA libraries were unique molecular identifiers. One entry per CDR3 protein results from TCRdb running MiXCR on the PCR reads. The sample carries roughly 400,000 distinct CDR3 sequences, 39% recorded once. Sequenced sample: blood. The receptor source for this set is a girl aged 2 to 9 with multiple sclerosis.

V and J are TRBV28 and TRBJ2-1; a weak D match, TRBD1 (6 bases). Trimming left V 0 bases short and J 7 bases short, with 13 bases between. The CDR3 length is 15 residues. Per germline, CDR1 MDHEN and CDR2 SYDVKM. CDR3 in amino acids: CASSLWDSSGNEQFF. The CDR3, as DNA: TGTGCCAGCAGTTTATGGGACAGCTCGGGGAATGAGCAGTTCTTC.

The rearrangement uses TRBV20-1 and TRBJ2-7, with 8 bases matching TRBD1. Germline CDR1 is DFQATT and CDR2 is SNEGSKA (reference sequence). V dropped 1 base and J dropped 4; count of bases not matched to a gene: 9. The CDR3 runs to 15 residues. The CDR3 DNA sequence: TGCAGTGCTAGAGGGCCCGGACAGGGCGGGTACGAGCAGTACTTC. Protein sequence: CSARGPGQGGYEQYF.

V and J are TRBV12-3 or TRBV12-4 and TRBJ1-4; 7 nucleotides align to TRBD1. This CDR3 contains 16 residues. V trimming: 2 bases; J trimming: 0 bases; junction bases outside the gene matches: 3. CDR3 loop: CASSLSGTATNEKLFF. The CDR3 DNA reads as TGTGCCAGCAGTTTATCCGGGACAGCAACTAATGAAAAACTGTTTTTT.

This clonotype was counted only a few times. The chain joins TRBV20-1 to TRBJ1-2; D remains ambiguous. Trimming left V 0 bases short and J 5 bases short, with 13 bases between. CDR1 and CDR2 from the germline V gene are DFQATT and SNEGSKA (reference sequence). The length of the CDR3 is 14 residues. The DNA for the CDR3 is TGCAGTGCTAGAGATCTAGGGTTCTGGTATGGCTACACCTTC. It yields the protein CSARDLGFWYGYTF.

V usage is TRBV6-5 and J usage is TRBJ2-3; TRBD2 is a possible D gene (7 bases). The CDR3 contains 15 residues. The V gene's germline CDR1 is MNHEY and CDR2 SVGAGI. V dropped 7 bases and J dropped 2 bases, with 16 bases sitting between them. The CDR3 bases are TGTGCCAGCAAGGGGGGGCCGCCGGCCACAGATACGCAGTATTTT. It codes for CASKGGPPATDTQYF.

The genes are TRBV7-9 and TRBJ2-5; unclear D gene. The CDR3 spans 8 residues. Germline assignment: CDR1 SEHNR and CDR2 FQNEAQ (reference sequence). Trimming pared 5 bases from V and 13 bases from J, leaving 5 bases between. The CDR3 loop reads CASSPGYF. DNA of the CDR3: TGTGCCAGCAGCCCTGGGTACTTC.

Turning to this clonotype: The junction departs from the called germline gene at one end, perhaps through a read error. This chain uses TRBV2 with TRBJ1-5; 7 nucleotides align to TRBD1. The length of the CDR3 is 17 residues. Germline assignment: CDR1 SNHLY and CDR2 FYNNEI. CDR3 region: CASSGMTGKYSNQPRHF. The CDR3 DNA is TGTGCCAGCAGCGGTATGACAGGGAAATATAGCAATCAGCCCCGGCATTTT.

The sample holds a few counts of this clonotype. The CDR3 DNA follows: TGTGCCAGCAGTTCTCGGACAAGACTAGCCAAAAACATTCAGTACTTC. It specifies CASSSRTRLAKNIQYF. The chain recombines TRBV28 with TRBJ2-4; D is possibly TRBD1 (5 bases). Trimming shortened V by 4 bases and J by 0 bases, and 13 bases separated the two germline ends. CDR1 and CDR2 (germline): MDHEN, SYDVKM. This CDR3 spans 16 amino acids.

V is TRBV7-7 and J is TRBJ1-4; tentatively, D is TRBD1 (5 bases). V was trimmed by 5 bases and J by 1 base, leaving 14 bases between them. The germline CDR1 and CDR2 sequences are SSHAT and FNYEAQ (reference sequence). The CDR3 has 16 residues. CDR3 sequence: CASSAGQRGTNEKLFF. The CDR3 coding sequence is TGTGCCAGCAGCGCGGGGCAGAGAGGAACTAATGAAAAACTGTTTTTT. The complete variable domain, with remaining parts taken from reference TRBV7-7 and TRBJ1-4, reads GAGVSQSPRYKVTKRGQDVTLRCDPISSHATLYWYQQALGQGPEFLTYFNYEAQPDKSGLPSDRFSAERPEGSISTLTIQRTEQRDSAMYRCASSAGQRGTNEKLFFGSGTQLSVL.

In this sample, this clonotype turned up many times. This clone may be a read error of a much larger clone one base away. The J gene is TRBJ2-1, the V gene TRBV14; D is unresolved. Per the germline V gene, CDR1 is SGHDN and CDR2 is FVKESK. This CDR3 has 14 residues. V was cut by 0 bases and J by 6 bases, with 9 bases left in between. DNA of the CDR3: TGTGCCAGCAGCCAAGATTTATCCCGCAATGAGCAGTTCTTC. Its protein product is CASSQDLSRNEQFF.

The rearrangement links TRBV2 to TRBJ2-1, with D possibly being TRBD2 (6 bases). The V gene lost 7 bases and the J gene lost 7 bases, with 17 bases spanning the gap. Germline V lookup: CDR1 SNHLY, CDR2 FYNNEI. CDR3 length: 14 amino acids. Here the CDR3 DNA reads TGTGCCAGCATCTGGGAGACTAGTGTAAATGAGCAGTTCTTC. Its translation is CASIWETSVNEQFF.

J is TRBJ2-7 and V is TRBV7-2; D not resolved. CDR1 SGHTA and CDR2 FQGNSA come from the germline V gene. The germline V and J ends were trimmed by 6 bases and 0 bases, with 15 bases remaining between them. The CDR3 extends over 15 amino acids. The CDR3 DNA reads as TGTGCCAGCAGGGCGTGGGCAGGCAGCTCCTACGAGCAGTACTTC. It is translated as CASRAWAGSSYEQYF.